This T cell receptor beta chain was captured in a study of T cell responses to AZD1222 COVID-19 vaccine. Study as a whole: Whether given at about 4 or about 12 weeks, second doses were pooled.

Trimming removed 4 bases at V and 6 bases at J, with 7 bases between. Germline V gene lookup returns CDR1 ENHRY and CDR2 SYGVKD. The CDR3 runs to 12 residues. Libraries were prepared by immunoSEQ multiplex PCR; TCRdb keeps only in-frame clonotypes and omits some of them. The sample carries 94,000 or so clones, 90% recorded once. With regard to this clone: Its antigen is unidentified.

General observations from the study: The donors showed a predominance of white British ancestry and of females, with possible underestimation of clonal diversity. Vaccine-associated CD4 TCRs ranged over spike, dominating at 160-218 and 743-854. Recipients of two AZD1222 doses showed rising Spike-specific TCR breadth and depth.

The chain recombines TRBV10-3 with TRBJ2-1, with D possibly TRBD1 on 5 matching bases. This sequence was found in an adult in good health. Sequencing used peripheral blood, obtained on day 0 of AZD1222 vaccination. CDR3: CAISGDSNEQFF. The CDR3 DNA reads as TGTGCCATCAGTGGAGACAGCAATGAGCAGTTCTTC.